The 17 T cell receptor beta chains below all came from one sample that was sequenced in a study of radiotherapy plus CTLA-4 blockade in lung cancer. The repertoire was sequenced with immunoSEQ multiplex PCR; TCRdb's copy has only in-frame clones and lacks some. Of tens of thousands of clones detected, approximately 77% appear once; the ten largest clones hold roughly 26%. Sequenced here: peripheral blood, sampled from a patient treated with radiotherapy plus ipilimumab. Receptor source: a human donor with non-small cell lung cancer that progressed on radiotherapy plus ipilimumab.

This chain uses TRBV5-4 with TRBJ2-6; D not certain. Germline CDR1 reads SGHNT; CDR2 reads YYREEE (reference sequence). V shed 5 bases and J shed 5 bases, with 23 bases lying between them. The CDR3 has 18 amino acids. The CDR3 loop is CASRTIVPDKSRANVLTF. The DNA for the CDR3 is TGTGCCAGCAGAACAATCGTACCAGACAAAAGTCGGGCCAACGTCCTGACTTTC.

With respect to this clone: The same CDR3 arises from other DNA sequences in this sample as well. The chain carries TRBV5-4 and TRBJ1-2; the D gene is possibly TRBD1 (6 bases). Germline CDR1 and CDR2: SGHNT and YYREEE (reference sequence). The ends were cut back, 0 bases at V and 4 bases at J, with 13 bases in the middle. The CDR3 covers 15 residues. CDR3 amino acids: CASSLGETGPYGYTF. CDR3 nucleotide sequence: TGTGCCAGCAGCTTGGGGGAAACAGGGCCCTATGGCTACACCTTC.

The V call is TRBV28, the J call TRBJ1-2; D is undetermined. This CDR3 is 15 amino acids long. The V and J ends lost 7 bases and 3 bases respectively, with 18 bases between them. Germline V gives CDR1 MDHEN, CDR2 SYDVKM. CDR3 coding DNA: TGTGCCAGCACCCGGGGTCGGGTATTGTACTATGGCTACACCTTC. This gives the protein CASTRGRVLYYGYTF.

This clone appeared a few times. The chain's CDR3 is CASSGGGSGNTIYF. CDR3 DNA: TGTGCCAGCAGTGGCGGCGGCTCTGGAAACACCATATATTTT. The chain combines TRBV28 with TRBJ1-3; no definite D call. The CDR3 is 14 residues long. V was trimmed by 5 bases and J by 0 bases, leaving 8 bases between them. Germline lookup yields CDR1 MDHEN and CDR2 SYDVKM.

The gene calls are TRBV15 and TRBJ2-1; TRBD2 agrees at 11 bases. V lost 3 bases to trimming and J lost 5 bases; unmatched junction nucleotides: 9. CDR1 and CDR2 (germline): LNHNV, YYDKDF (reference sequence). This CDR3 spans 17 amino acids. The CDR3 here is CATSSGLAGRLNNEQFF. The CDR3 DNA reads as TGTGCCACCAGCAGTGGACTAGCGGGTCGGCTGAACAATGAGCAGTTCTTC.

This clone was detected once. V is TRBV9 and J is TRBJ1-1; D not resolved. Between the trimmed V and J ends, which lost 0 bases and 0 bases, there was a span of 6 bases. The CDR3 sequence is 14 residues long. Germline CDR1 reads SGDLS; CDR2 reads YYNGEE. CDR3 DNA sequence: TGTGCCAGCAGCGTAGCTTCTATGAACACTGAAGCTTTCTTT. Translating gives CASSVASMNTEAFF.

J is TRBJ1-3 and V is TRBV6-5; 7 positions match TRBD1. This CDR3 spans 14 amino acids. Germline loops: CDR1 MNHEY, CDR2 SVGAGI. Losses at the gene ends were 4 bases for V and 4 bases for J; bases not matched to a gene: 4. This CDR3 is CASSSRGRGNTIYF. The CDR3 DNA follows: TGTGCCAGCAGTTCCAGGGGGAGAGGAAACACCATATATTTT.

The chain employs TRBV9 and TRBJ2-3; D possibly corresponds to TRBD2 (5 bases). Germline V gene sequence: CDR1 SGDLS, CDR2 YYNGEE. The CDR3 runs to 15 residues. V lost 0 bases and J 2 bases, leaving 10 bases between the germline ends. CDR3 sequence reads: CASSVEPSFTDTQYF. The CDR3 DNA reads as TGTGCCAGCAGCGTAGAGCCTAGCTTCACAGATACGCAGTATTTT. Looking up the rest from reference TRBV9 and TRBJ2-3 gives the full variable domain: DSGVTQTPKHLITATGQRVTLRCSPRSGDLSVYWYQQSLDQGLQFLIQYYNGEERAKGNILERFSAQQFPDLHSELNLSSLELGDSALYFCASSVEPSFTDTQYFGPGTRLTVL.

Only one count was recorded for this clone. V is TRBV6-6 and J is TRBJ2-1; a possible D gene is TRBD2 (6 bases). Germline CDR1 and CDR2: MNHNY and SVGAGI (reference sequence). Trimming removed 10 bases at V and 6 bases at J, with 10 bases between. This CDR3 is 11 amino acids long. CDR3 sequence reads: CATMGGNEQFF. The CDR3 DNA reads TGTGCCACCATGGGAGGCAATGAGCAGTTCTTC.

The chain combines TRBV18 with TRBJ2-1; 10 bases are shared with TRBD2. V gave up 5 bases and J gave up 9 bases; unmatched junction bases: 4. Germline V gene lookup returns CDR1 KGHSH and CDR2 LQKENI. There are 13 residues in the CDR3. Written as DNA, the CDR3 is TGTGCCAGCTCAACTAGCGGGGAGGTTGAGCAGTTCTTC. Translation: CASSTSGEVEQFF.

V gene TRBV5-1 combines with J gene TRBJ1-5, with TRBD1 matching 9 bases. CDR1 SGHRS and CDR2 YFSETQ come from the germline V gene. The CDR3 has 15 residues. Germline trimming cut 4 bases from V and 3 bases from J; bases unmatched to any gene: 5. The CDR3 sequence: CASSSGQGSNQPQHF. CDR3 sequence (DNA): TGCGCCAGCAGCAGTGGACAGGGGTCCAATCAGCCCCAGCATTTT.

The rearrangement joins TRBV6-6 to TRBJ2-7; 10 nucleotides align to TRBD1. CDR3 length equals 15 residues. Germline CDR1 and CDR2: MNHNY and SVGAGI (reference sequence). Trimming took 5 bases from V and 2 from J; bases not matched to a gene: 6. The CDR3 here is CASSPRQGAAYEQYF. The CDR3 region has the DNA TGTGCCAGCAGTCCTCGACAGGGGGCAGCCTACGAGCAGTACTTC.

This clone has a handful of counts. This CDR3 reads CASSEAGLLFGGEQFF. CDR3 nucleotide sequence: TGTGCCAGCAGCGAGGCGGGGCTGCTTTTTGGGGGTGAGCAGTTCTTC. The chain links TRBV9 to TRBJ2-1; perhaps TRBD2 as D (6 bases). Germline lookup yields CDR1 SGDLS and CDR2 YYNGEE. The V gene lost 3 bases and the J gene lost 9 bases, with 22 bases spanning the gap. The CDR3 spans 16 residues. Complete variable domain (other parts from reference TRBV9 and TRBJ2-1): DSGVTQTPKHLITATGQRVTLRCSPRSGDLSVYWYQQSLDQGLQFLIQYYNGEERAKGNILERFSAQQFPDLHSELNLSSLELGDSALYFCASSEAGLLFGGEQFFGPGTRLTVL.

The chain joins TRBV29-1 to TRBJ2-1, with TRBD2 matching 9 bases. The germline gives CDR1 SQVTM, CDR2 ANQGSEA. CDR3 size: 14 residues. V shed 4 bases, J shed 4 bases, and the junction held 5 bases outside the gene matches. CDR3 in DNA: TGCAGCGTTGGCGGGGGGGAGAGGTACAATGAGCAGTTCTTC. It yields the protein CSVGGGERYNEQFF.

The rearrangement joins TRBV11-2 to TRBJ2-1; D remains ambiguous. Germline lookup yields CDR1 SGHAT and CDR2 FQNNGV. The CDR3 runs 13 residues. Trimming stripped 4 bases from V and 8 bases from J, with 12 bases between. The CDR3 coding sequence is TGTGCCAGCAGCTCCCTAGTCCTCGATGAGCAGTTCTTC. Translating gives CASSSLVLDEQFF.

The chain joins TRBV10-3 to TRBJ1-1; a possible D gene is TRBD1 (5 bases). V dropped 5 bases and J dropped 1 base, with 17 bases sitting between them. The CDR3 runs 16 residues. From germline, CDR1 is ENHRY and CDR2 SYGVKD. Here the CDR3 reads CAISPLAGTGNTEAFF. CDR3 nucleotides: TGTGCCATCAGTCCCTTAGCCGGGACGGGGAACACTGAAGCTTTCTTT.

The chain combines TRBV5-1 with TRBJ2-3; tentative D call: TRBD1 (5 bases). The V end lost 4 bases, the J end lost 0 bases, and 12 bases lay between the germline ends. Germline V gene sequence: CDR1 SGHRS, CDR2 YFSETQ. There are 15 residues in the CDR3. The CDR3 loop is CASSPRTSSTDTQYF. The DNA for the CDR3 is TGCGCCAGCAGCCCGAGGACATCTAGCACAGATACGCAGTATTTT.